The T cell receptor (beta chain) described here comes from a study of cytomegalovirus exposure and HLA in healthy donors (dated by TCRdb to the late 2010s). In terms of the full investigation: According to a later analysis, the 120 or so validation repertoires were produced on the same platform as the roughly 700 repertoires of the first cohort. The study aimed to test whether cataloging public T cell receptors could reveal signatures of past pathogen exposure. In addition to the first cohort of several hundred subjects, a separate validation cohort of 120 different subjects was used. To predict cytomegalovirus infection status, the study brought together high-throughput TCR immunosequencing, statistical association of individual TCRs with disease status, and machine learning.

Preparation of the library involved the immunoSEQ multiplex PCR assay. The study's own analysis went as follows. To diagnose cytomegalovirus status from the catalog of TCR beta chain sequences, a statistical classification framework was built. The table comes from immuneACCESS by way of TCRdb, which keeps in-frame sequences with V and J called. Part of the clones is missing from these tables; in studies checked, under half for an unresolved V gene and the rest for unknown reasons. The V and J calls and clone size are taken from that table; D and trimming were inferred from the DNA. The sample profile shows roughly 230,000 clones; roughly 88% of them were found once. The top ten hold 3% to 3.5% of the sample. With respect to this clone: No antigen is known for it. Base qualities are missing; no much larger clone stands one base away.

Results the study describes overall, beyond this receptor: While some public TCRs were present in many individuals, most TCR sequences turned up only very rarely across donors. In vitro tests confirmed that three of the cytomegalovirus-associated TCR beta chains recognize cytomegalovirus antigens. According to the authors, the approach could potentially be generalized to other disease states and immunological phenotypes. A later analysis had no HLA typing for the validation cohort, so co-occurrence there was scored across all 130 or so repertoires. In a later analysis, TCRs clustered in the first cohort were found to also tend to co-occur in the roughly 110 validation repertoires, with approximately 95% of cluster scores above 0. The classifier was reported to diagnose cytomegalovirus status with high specificity and sensitivity in both the original and validation cohorts. The study listed around 160 TCR beta chains as associated with cytomegalovirus.

The donors were included in the validation cohort of some 120 subjects, a group kept apart from the roughly 730-subject first cohort. Sequences SGHVS (CDR1) and FNYEAQ (CDR2) are obtained from the germline V gene. From V the trimming removes 5 bases and from J it removes 4 bases, while the gene matches leave 14 bases of the junction unaccounted for. From its cysteine to its phenylalanine, the CDR3 spans 17 amino acids. Here the CDR3 DNA is all that survives: 51 bases in frame from base 1. Sequences were obtained from PBMCs. The sequence links TRBV7-6 to TRBJ2-1, with TRBD2 identical over 7 junction bases. This TCR was recovered from a woman under 40 in good health and CMV-seronegative. The base sequence is TGTGCCAGCAGCCTTAATCGGGCGGGAGTAGGGTACAATGAGCAGTTCTTC. It translates as CASSLNRAGVGYNEQFF.